A single sample is the source of the 23 T cell receptor beta chains below, sequenced in a study of T cells in Graves' hyperthyroidism and ophthalmopathy. The investigators amplified TCR beta CDR3 regions from RNA transcripts. During a first-round RT-PCR of the TCR CDR3, the HTBI primer set was used. MiXCR, applied by TCRdb to the multiplex PCR reads, yields one record per CDR3 protein. This sample yields 690,000 or so distinct CDR3 sequences, of which about 17% are seen a single time; approximately 15% belongs to the top ten. Sequencing used blood. The receptors come from a woman in her fifties or sixties with Graves' hyperthyroidism that later progressed to Graves' ophthalmopathy.

V is TRBV10-3 and J is TRBJ1-2; 7 nucleotides agree with TRBD1. The CDR3 runs to 12 residues. Losses at the gene ends were 5 bases for V and 7 bases for J; bases not matched to a gene: 4. The germline gives CDR1 ENHRY, CDR2 SYGVKD. The chain's CDR3 is CAISNTGAGYTF. The DNA of the CDR3 is TGTGCCATCAGTAATACAGGGGCTGGCTACACCTTC.

This rearrangement joins TRBV2 to TRBJ2-2; TRBD1 agrees at 10 bases. The germline gives CDR1 SNHLY, CDR2 FYNNEI. The CDR3 consists of 16 residues. J gave up 7 bases and V 3 bases, and 8 bases lay outside the gene matches. The DNA for the CDR3 is TGTGCCAGCAGTGAGATTGACAGGGGGCCGGTCGGGGAGCTGTTTTTT. Protein sequence: CASSEIDRGPVGELFF.

This clonotype was detected ten times or more. The gene calls are TRBV11-2 and TRBJ2-3; the match to TRBD1 covers 9 bases. With 2 bases clipped from V and 5 bases from J, the junction kept 11 bases outside the gene matches. The CDR3 loop spans 17 amino acids. Germline values: CDR1 SGHAT, CDR2 FQNNGV. The CDR3 DNA sequence: TGTGCCAGCAGCTTAAAGGGACAGGGCCTCCTGGGAGATACGCAGTATTTT. Protein: CASSLKGQGLLGDTQYF.

Comment on this clonotype: A much larger clonotype is one base distant, so this may be a read error. As the CDR3 is not closed by the conserved phenylalanine or tryptophan, this likely results from a read error. The chain has TRBV10-3 and TRBJ2-1, with D hard to call. Germline assignment: CDR1 ENHRY and CDR2 SYGVKD. V was pared by 4 bases and J by 6 bases, with 16 bases between. The length of the CDR3 is 15 residues. The CDR3 region has the DNA TGTGCCATCAGTGGAGTGGCAGGAAAGGGCAATGAGCAGTTCTCC. It yields the protein CAISGVAGKGNEQFS.

This clonotype was recorded a few times. The V call is TRBV27, the J call TRBJ1-5; D unclear. The CDR3 has 15 residues. The V end was cut by 3 bases, the J end by 2 bases, with 11 bases between. In germline, CDR1 is MNHEY, CDR2 SMNVEV (reference sequence). CDR3 residues: CASSFSPRGNQPQHF. The CDR3 DNA reads as TGTGCCAGCAGTTTTAGTCCGCGAGGCAATCAGCCCCAGCATTTT.

The chain links TRBV19 to TRBJ1-3; D is unclear. Germline CDR1 LNHDA, CDR2 SQIVND (reference sequence). The CDR3 totals 14 residues. Trimming removed 9 bases at V and 0 bases at J, with 12 bases between. This chain's CDR3 is CASKGQSSGNTIYF. CDR3 sequence (DNA): TGTGCCAGCAAAGGCCAGAGCTCTGGAAACACCATATATTTT.

This clonotype occurred many times. The gene calls are TRBV3-1 and TRBJ2-3, with D possibly being TRBD2 (6 bases). Trimming took 7 bases from V and 8 from J, leaving 19 bases between them. Per germline, CDR1 LGHDT and CDR2 YNNKEL (reference sequence). The length of the CDR3 is 14 residues. CDR3: CASKSGTPLSTQYF. In DNA form, the CDR3 reads TGTGCCAGCAAATCAGGGACTCCCTTGTCTACGCAGTATTTT.

Ten or more counts support this clonotype. The chain carries TRBV12-3 or TRBV12-4 and TRBJ1-2, with D possibly being TRBD1 (6 bases). The CDR3 is 16 residues long. Trimming removed 3 bases at V and 1 base at J, with 15 bases between. CDR3 sequence (DNA): TGTGCCAGCAGTTTGGGGGCATACTACCTTAACTATGGCTACACCTTC. The encoded protein is CASSLGAYYLNYGYTF.

This clonotype occurred many times. The V and J genes are TRBV30 and TRBJ1-6; D is uncertain. V was pared by 1 base and J by 6 bases, with 4 bases between. The CDR3 consists of 12 residues. Germline CDR1 and CDR2: GTSNPN and SVGIG (reference sequence). CDR3 residues: CAWSGFNSPLHF. The DNA of the CDR3 is TGTGCCTGGAGTGGCTTTAATTCACCCCTCCACTTT.

This clonotype was picked up a small number of times. The V gene is TRBV7-9, the J gene TRBJ2-1, with 7 bases matching TRBD1. CDR1 and CDR2 (germline): SEHNR, FQNEAQ (reference sequence). V trimming: 3 bases; J trimming: 7 bases; junction bases outside the gene matches: 3. The CDR3 sequence is 13 residues long. The CDR3 region has the DNA TGTGCCAGCAGCTTGGGACAGTGGAATGAGCAGTTCTTC. The encoded protein is CASSLGQWNEQFF.

This clonotype has ten or more counts. The chain uses TRBV6-1 and TRBJ2-5, with a tentative D call TRBD1 (5 bases). CDR3 size: 15 residues. The germline V and J ends were trimmed by 6 bases and 2 bases, with 16 bases remaining between them. The germline CDR1 and CDR2 sequences are MNHNS and SASEGT. In DNA form, the CDR3 reads TGTGCCAGCAGGAACCAGGGATCTCGGCAAGAGACCCAGTACTTC. This codes for CASRNQGSRQETQYF.

The chain recombines TRBV3-1 with TRBJ1-1; 10 nucleotides align to TRBD1. Germline values: CDR1 LGHDT, CDR2 YNNKEL (reference sequence). The CDR3 covers 17 residues. V shed 5 bases and J 1 base; nucleotides not matched to a gene: 10. In nucleotides, the CDR3 is TGTGCCAGCAGCGATTATCCGGGACAGGGGACGAACACTGAAGCTTTCTTT. Its protein product is CASSDYPGQGTNTEAFF.

Many counts were recorded for this clonotype. The chain joins TRBV2 to TRBJ2-1, with 7 nucleotides matching TRBD1. Germline loops: CDR1 SNHLY, CDR2 FYNNEI. CDR3 length: 16 amino acids. Unmatched junction bases numbered 16, after V lost 6 bases and J lost 8 bases. This CDR3 is CASSALIGTAVYEQFF. The CDR3, as DNA: TGTGCCAGCAGCGCTCTAATCGGGACAGCAGTGTATGAGCAGTTCTTC.

This clonotype has just a few counts. The J gene is TRBJ2-2, the V gene TRBV27; D gene ambiguous. CDR3 length equals 13 residues. The V gene's germline CDR1 is MNHEY and CDR2 SMNVEV (reference sequence). V shed 5 bases and J shed 8 bases, with 12 bases lying between them. The CDR3 here is CASSPLVVGELFF. CDR3 nucleotide sequence: TGTGCCAGCAGTCCTCTGGTTGTTGGGGAGCTGTTTTTT.

V and J are TRBV27 and TRBJ1-5, with 7 positions matching TRBD1. V dropped 5 bases and J dropped 3; count of bases not matched to a gene: 4. The CDR3 runs to 14 residues. The germline V gene encodes CDR1 MNHEY and CDR2 SMNVEV (reference sequence). The CDR3 DNA reads TGTGCCAGCAGTCAAACAGGGGTCAATCAGCCCCAGCATTTT. It encodes CASSQTGVNQPQHF.

At least ten counts were recorded for this clonotype. The chain uses TRBV3-1 and TRBJ1-1; the D is unclear. Trimming removed 3 bases at V and 5 bases at J, with 13 bases between. The V gene's germline CDR1 is LGHDT and CDR2 YNNKEL (reference sequence). There are 14 residues in the CDR3. This chain's CDR3 is CASSHKATGTEAFF. The CDR3 DNA reads as TGTGCCAGCAGCCACAAGGCGACGGGGACTGAAGCTTTCTTT.

The chain uses TRBV6-1 and TRBJ2-2, with 8 bases that match TRBD1. The CDR3 has 16 residues. The J segment lost 3 bases and the V segment lost 7 bases, leaving 10 bases of the junction unmatched. CDR1 and CDR2 (germline): MNHNS, SASEGT. CDR3 protein: CASMGAGGMDTGELFF. DNA of the CDR3: TGTGCCAGCATGGGCGCAGGGGGCATGGACACCGGGGAGCTGTTTTTT.

This clonotype was detected many times. CDR3 nucleotide sequence: TGTGCCAGCAGTGACGGGGATAATTCACCCCTCCACTTT. Translating gives CASSDGDNSPLHF. V usage is TRBV2 and J usage is TRBJ1-6; D remains unclear. Trimming left V 3 bases short and J 5 bases short, with 5 bases between. CDR1 is SNHLY and CDR2 is FYNNEI in the germline V gene. CDR3 size: 13 residues.

The chain joins TRBV7-6 to TRBJ2-6; D gene uncertain. V lost 4 bases to trimming and J lost 2 bases, with 9 bases between them. Germline-derived CDR1 and CDR2 are SGHVS and FNYEAQ. This CDR3 contains 15 residues. The CDR3 region is CASSSVRAGANVLTF. The CDR3 coding sequence is TGTGCCAGCAGCTCCGTTCGGGCTGGGGCCAACGTCCTGACTTTC.

A few counts support this clonotype. The chain has TRBV7-9 and TRBJ2-1; weak D call: TRBD1 (5 bases). The V and J ends lost 4 bases and 5 bases respectively, with 12 bases between them. Germline loops: CDR1 SEHNR, CDR2 FQNEAQ (reference sequence). The CDR3 runs to 14 residues. The CDR3, as DNA: TGTGCCAGCAGCTCACACAGGACGGACAATGAGCAGTTCTTC. As protein: CASSSHRTDNEQFF.

Many counts were recorded for this clonotype. J is TRBJ1-6 and V is TRBV12-3 or TRBV12-4; D uncertain. V shed 1 base and J shed 4 bases, with 5 bases lying between them. The CDR3 contains 14 residues. Here the CDR3 reads CASSLGFYNSPLHF. The CDR3 DNA is TGTGCCAGCAGTTTAGGCTTTTATAATTCACCCCTCCACTTT.

J is TRBJ2-5 and V is TRBV20-1; no firm D call. CDR3 length equals 13 residues. Trimming left V 1 base short and J 5 bases short, with 11 bases between. Germline values: CDR1 DFQATT, CDR2 SNEGSKA (reference sequence). In DNA, the CDR3 is TGCAGTGCTAGAGCGACTGGCCGGGAGACCCAGTACTTC. Translating gives CSARATGRETQYF.

The genes are TRBV13 and TRBJ2-5, with D possibly matching TRBD2 (7 bases). CDR1 is PRHDT, CDR2 FYEKMQ, per germline (reference sequence). This CDR3 comprises 15 residues. V was cut by 4 bases and J by 4 bases, with 16 bases left in between. CDR3 region: CASSSNGGGRETQYF. DNA of the CDR3: TGTGCCAGCAGCTCTAATGGGGGCGGGAGAGAGACCCAGTACTTC. Combining the CDR3 with reference TRBV13 and TRBJ2-5 gives the whole variable domain AAGVIQSPRHLIKEKRETATLKCYPIPRHDTVYWYQQGPGQDPQFLISFYEKMQSDKGSIPDRFSAQQFSDYHSELNMSSLELGDSALYFCASSSNGGGRETQYFGPGTRLLVL.